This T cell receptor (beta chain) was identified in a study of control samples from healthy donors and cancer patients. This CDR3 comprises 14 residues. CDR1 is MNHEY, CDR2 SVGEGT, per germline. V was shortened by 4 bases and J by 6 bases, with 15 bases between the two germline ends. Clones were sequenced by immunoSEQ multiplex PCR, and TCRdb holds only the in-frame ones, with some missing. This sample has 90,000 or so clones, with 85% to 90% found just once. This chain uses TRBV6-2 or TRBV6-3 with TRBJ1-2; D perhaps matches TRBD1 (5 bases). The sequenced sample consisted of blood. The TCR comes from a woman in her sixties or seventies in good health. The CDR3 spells CASSSRDPFNGYTF. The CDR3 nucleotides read TGTGCCAGCAGTTCCCGGGACCCCTTTAATGGCTACACCTTC.